This TCR beta chain was identified during a study of T cell responses to AZD1222 COVID-19 vaccine. Study results and caveats: There were mostly white British donors and more females than males, and clonal diversity was possibly underestimated.

With respect to this clone: Antigen specificity is unknown.

This table comes from immunoSEQ multiplex PCR, and its TCRdb copy is limited to in-frame clones, with some not included. Of 190,000 or so clones detected, approximately 90% appear once; the ten largest clones hold roughly 25%. The CDR3 sequence is 13 residues long. The receptor's source is an adult who received the AZD1222 COVID-19 vaccine. Sample: peripheral blood, taken 28 days after the second AZD1222 dose. V gene TRBV21-1 combines with J gene TRBJ2-7; the table's TRBD1 call for D was not verified on the DNA. TRBV21-1 is deemed a pseudogene. CDR3 sequence: CASRASSSYEQYF. The CDR3, as DNA: TGTGCCAGCAGGGCCAGTTCCTCCTACGAGCAGTACTTC.